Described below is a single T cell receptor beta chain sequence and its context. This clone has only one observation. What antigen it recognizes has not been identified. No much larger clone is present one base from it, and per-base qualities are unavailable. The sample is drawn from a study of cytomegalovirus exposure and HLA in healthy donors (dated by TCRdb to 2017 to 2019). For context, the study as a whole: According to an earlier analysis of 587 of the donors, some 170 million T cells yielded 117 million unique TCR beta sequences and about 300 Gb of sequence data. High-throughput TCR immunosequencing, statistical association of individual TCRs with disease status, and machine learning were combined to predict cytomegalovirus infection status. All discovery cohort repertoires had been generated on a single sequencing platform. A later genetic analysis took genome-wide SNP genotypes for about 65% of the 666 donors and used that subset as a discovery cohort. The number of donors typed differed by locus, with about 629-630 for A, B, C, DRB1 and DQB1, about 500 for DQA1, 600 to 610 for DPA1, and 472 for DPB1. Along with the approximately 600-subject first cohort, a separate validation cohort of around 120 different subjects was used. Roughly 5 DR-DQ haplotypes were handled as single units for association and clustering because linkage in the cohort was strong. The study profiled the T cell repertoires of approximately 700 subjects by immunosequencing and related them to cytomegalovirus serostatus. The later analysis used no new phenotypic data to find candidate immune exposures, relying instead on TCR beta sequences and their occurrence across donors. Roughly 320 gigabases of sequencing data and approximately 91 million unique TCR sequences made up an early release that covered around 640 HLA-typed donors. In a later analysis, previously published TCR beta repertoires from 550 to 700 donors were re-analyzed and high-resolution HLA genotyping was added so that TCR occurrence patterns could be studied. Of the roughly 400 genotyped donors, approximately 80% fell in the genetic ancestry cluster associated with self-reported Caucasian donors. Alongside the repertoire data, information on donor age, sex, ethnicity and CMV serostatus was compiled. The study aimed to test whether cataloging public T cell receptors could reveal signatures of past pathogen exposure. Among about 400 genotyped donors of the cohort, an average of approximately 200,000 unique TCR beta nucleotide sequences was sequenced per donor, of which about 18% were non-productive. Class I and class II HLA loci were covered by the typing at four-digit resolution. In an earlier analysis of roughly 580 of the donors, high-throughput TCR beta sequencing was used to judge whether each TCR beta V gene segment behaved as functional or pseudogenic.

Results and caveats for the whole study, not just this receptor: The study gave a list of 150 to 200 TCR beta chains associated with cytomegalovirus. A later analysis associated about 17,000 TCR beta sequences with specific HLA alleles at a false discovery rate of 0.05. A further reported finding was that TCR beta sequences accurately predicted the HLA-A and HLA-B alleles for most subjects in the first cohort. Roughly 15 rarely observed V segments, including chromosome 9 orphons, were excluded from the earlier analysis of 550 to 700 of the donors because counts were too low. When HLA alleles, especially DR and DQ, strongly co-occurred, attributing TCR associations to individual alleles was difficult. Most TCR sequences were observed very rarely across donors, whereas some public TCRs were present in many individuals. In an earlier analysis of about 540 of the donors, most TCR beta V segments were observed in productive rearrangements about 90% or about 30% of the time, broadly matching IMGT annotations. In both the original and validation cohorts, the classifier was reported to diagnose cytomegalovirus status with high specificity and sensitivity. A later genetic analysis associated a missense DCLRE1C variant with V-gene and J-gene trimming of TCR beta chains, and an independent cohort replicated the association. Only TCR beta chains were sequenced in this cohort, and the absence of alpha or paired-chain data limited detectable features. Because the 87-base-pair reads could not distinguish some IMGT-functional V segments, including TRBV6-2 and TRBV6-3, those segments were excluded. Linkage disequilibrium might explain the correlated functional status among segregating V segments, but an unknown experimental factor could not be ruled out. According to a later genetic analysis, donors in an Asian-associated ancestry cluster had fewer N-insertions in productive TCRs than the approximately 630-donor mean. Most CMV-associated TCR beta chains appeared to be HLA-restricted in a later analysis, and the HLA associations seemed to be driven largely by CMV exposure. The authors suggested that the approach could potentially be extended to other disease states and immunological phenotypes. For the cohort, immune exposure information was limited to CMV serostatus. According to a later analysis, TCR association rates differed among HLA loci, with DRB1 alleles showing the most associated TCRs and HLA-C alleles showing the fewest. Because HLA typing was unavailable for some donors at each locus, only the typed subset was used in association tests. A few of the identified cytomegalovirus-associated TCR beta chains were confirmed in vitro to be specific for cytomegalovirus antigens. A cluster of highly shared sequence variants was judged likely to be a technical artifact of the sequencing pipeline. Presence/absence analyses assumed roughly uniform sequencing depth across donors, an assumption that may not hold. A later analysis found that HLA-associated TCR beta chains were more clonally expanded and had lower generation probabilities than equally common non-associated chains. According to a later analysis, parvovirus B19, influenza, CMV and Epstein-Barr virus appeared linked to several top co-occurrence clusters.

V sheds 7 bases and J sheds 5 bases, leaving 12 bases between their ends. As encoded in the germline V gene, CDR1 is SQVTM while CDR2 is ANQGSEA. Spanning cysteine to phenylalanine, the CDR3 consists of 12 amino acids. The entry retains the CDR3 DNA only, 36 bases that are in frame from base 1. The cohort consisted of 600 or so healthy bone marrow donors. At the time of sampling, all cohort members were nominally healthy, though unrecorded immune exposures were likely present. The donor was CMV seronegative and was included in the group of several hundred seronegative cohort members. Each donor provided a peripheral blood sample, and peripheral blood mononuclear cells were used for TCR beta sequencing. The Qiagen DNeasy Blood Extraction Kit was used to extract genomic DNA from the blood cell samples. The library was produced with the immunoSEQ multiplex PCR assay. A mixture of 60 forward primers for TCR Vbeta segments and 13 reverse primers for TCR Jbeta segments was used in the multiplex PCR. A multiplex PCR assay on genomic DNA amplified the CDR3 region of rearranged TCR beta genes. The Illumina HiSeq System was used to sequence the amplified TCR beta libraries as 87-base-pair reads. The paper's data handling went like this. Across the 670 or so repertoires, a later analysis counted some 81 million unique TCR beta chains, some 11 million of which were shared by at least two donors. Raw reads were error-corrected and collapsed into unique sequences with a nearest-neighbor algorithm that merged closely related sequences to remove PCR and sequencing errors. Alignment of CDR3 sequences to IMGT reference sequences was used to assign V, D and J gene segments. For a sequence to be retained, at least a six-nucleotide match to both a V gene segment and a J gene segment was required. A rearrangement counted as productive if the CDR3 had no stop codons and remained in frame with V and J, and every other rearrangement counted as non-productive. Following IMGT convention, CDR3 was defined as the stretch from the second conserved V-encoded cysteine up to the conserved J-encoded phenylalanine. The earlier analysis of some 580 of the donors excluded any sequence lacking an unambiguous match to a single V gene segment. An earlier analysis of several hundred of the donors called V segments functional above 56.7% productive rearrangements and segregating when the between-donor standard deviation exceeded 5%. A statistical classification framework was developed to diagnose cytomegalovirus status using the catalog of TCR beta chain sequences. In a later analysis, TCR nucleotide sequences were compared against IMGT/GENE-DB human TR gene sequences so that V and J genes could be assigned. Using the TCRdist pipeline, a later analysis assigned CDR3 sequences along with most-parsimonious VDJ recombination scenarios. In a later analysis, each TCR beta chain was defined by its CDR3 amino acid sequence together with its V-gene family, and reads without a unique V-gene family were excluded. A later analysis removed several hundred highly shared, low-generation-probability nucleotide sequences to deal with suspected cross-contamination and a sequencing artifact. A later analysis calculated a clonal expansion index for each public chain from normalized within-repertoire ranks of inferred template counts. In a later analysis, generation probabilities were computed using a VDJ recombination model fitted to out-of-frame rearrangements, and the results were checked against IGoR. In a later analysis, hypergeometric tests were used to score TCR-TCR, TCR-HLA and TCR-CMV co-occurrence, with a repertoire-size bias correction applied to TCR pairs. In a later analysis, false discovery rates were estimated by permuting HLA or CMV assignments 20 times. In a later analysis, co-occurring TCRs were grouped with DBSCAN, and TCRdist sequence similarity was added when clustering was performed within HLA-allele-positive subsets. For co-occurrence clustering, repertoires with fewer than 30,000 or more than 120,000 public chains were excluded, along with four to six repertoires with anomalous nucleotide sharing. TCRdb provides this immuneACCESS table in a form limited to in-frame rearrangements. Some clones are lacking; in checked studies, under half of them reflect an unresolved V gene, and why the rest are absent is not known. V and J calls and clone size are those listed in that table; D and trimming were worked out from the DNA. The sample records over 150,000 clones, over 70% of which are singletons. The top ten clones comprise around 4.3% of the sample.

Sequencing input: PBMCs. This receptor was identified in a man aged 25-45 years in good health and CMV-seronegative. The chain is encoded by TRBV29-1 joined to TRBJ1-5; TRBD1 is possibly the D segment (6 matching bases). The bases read TGCAGCGCCGGGAGGGGGGATCAGCCCCAGCATTTT. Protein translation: CSAGRGDQPQHF. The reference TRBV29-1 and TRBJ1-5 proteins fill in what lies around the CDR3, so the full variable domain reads SAVISQKPSRDICQRGTSLTIQCQVDSQVTMMFWYRQQPGQSLTLIATANQGSEATYESGFVIDKFPISRPNLTFSTLTVSNMSPEDSSIYLCSAGRGDQPQHFGDGTRLSIL.